This T cell receptor delta chain came from a study of Vδ1+ human thymocytes. Notes on the study in general: Around 20% of thymic delta-chain sequences were Vdelta2, with few Vdelta3, unlike blood Vdelta1+ controls. Highly polyclonal TRG and TRD repertoires with Gaussian CDR3 length distributions appeared in thymus.

Sequences come from RNA converted to cDNA by reverse transcription. CDR3 amplicons came from multiplex PCR with pooled V-gene forward and constant-region reverse primers. TCRdb re-called the multiplex PCR reads with CATT. Among over 45,000 delta-chain clones listed, more than 13% were seen once. There are 18 residues in the CDR3. V lost 9 bases and J lost 1; bases outside the gene matches: 15. The V gene's germline CDR1 is TSWWSYY and CDR2 QGS. A remark on this clone: Its antigen is currently unknown.

This TCR was sampled from a girl less than two years old who had congenital heart surgery. Sequencing was carried out using Vdelta1+ gamma-delta thymocytes from the thymus. The subset was: FACS-sorted CD3+ TCRalphabeta- TCRVdelta1+ TCRVdelta2- thymocytes. V gene TRDV1 combines with J gene TRDJ1; 12 bases agree with TRDD3. CDR3 nucleotide sequence: TGTGCTCTGATCTATCCCCTGGGGGATACGGCGTTCACCGATAAACTCATCTTT. The encoded protein is CALIYPLGDTAFTDKLIF.